The sequence of this T cell receptor beta chain was determined in a study of shared clonotypes between healthy human individuals. Profiled with immunoSEQ multiplex PCR; TCRdb holds only in-frame clones, not every one. The sample has about 2.4 million clones, around 90% seen once; the top ten hold 0.11% to 0.15%. Germline V gives CDR1 MDHEN, CDR2 SYDVKM. V lost 6 bases and J 4 bases, leaving 15 bases between the germline ends. The CDR3 length is 14 residues. The sequencing input was naive CD4+ T cells sorted from blood. Indicated subset: CD45RA+ positively selected. The chain links TRBV28 to TRBJ1-2; the D is unclear. The clonotype was recovered from a man younger than 35 in good health. CDR3 protein: CASSFGEGVYGYTF. As DNA, the CDR3 is TGTGCCAGCAGCTTTGGGGAAGGAGTCTATGGCTACACCTTC.